The entry below gives a single T cell receptor (beta chain) sequence along with its context. The data are from a study of blood T cell repertoires in COVID-19. At the level of the study: Samples taken during acute and convalescent COVID-19 were collected in the United States, Italy and Spain. PBMCs, B-cell-depleted T cells, or T cells provided the cDNA or gDNA that made up the material.

In the original analysis: Quantification of nucleated cells was approximated via reference gene primer amplification. Here immunoSEQ multiplex PCR was the method, and the copy in TCRdb shows in-frame clones only, minus some. V and J calls and clone size are copied from that table; D and trimming were computed from the DNA. The data show approximately 250,000 clones, 75% to 90% seen once. Trimming cost V 4 bases and J 1 base, with 8 bases left between them. CDR1 and CDR2 (germline): SGHNT, YYREEE (reference sequence). The CDR3 extends over 13 amino acids. Specimen: peripheral blood. V is TRBV5-4 and J is TRBJ2-5; no clear D gene. This TCR came from a young man with active or convalescent COVID-19. This CDR3 reads CASSLNPQETQYF. The DNA of the CDR3 is TGTGCCAGCAGCCTAAACCCCCAAGAGACCCAGTACTTC.